This TCR beta chain was retrieved from a study of blood T cells in healthy people across ages. Study-level results: More naive CD4+ cells and higher diversity were found in long-lived than in aged donors.

With a J-beta primer mix and a sample-barcoded 5' primer, a second PCR ran about 6 to 11 cycles. Template switching added a 12-random-nucleotide identifier to every cDNA molecule. TCRdb redid the calling of the 5' RACE reads with MiXCR, one entry per CDR3 protein. The sample contains more than 700,000 distinct CDR3 sequences, less than 60% of which appear only once. Points on this clonotype: What it recognizes is unknown.

V was shortened by 3 bases and J by 4 bases, with 12 bases between the two germline ends. The CDR3 extends over 13 amino acids. Germline V gives CDR1 SQVTM, CDR2 ANQGSEA. The sequence was collected from a man aged 80 or over in good health. Sequenced: blood. This sequence joins TRBV29-1 and TRBJ1-2; perhaps TRBD1 as D (5 bases). The CDR3 here is CSVDEGPAYGYTF. For the CDR3, the DNA is TGCAGCGTTGATGAGGGGCCGGCCTATGGCTACACCTTC. The full variable domain, rest sourced from reference TRBV29-1 and TRBJ1-2, is SAVISQKPSRDICQRGTSLTIQCQVDSQVTMMFWYRQQPGQSLTLIATANQGSEATYESGFVIDKFPISRPNLTFSTLTVSNMSPEDSSIYLCSVDEGPAYGYTFGSGTRLTVV.